This record concerns one T cell receptor (beta chain) sequence. This CDR3 contains 16 residues. The ends lost 0 bases at V and 6 bases at J; junction bases unmatched: 11. The germline V gene encodes CDR1 SGDLS and CDR2 YYNGEE. The data are from a study of blood T cell repertoires in COVID-19. Looking at the study overall: Collection of acute and convalescent COVID-19 samples took place in the United States, Italy and Spain. Sample material is recorded as cDNA or gDNA derived from T cells, B-cell-depleted T cells, or PBMCs.

In the original analysis: Amplifying reference gene primers gave estimates of nucleated cell counts. Libraries were prepared by immunoSEQ multiplex PCR; TCRdb keeps only in-frame clonotypes and omits some of them. That table gives V, J and clone size, and the DNA gave D and trimming. The sample has 200,000 to 250,000 clones, approximately 86% seen once. The TCR sequence derives from a woman aged 80 or over with acute or convalescent COVID-19. The specimen was peripheral blood. This chain uses TRBV9 with TRBJ1-1; the match to TRBD1 covers 7 bases. In DNA, the CDR3 is TGTGCCAGCAGCGTAGATTTTACAGGGGAAGGATCTGAAGCTTTCTTT. It codes for CASSVDFTGEGSEAFF.